The TCR beta chain described here comes from a study of blood T cell repertoires in COVID-19. At the level of the study: Sites in the United States, Italy and Spain provided acute and convalescent COVID-19 samples.

Method: immunoSEQ multiplex PCR; TCRdb's copy keeps in-frame clones and lacks some. The sample contains tens of thousands of clones, 85% to 90% of which appear only once. CDR3 length equals 19 residues. Germline trimming cut 2 bases from V and 5 bases from J; bases unmatched to any gene: 16. From germline, CDR1 is WSHSY and CDR2 SAAADI. Material: peripheral blood. The clonotype was recovered from a woman of 80 years or more with active COVID-19. This chain uses TRBV10-2 with TRBJ2-5, with 11 bases aligning to TRBD2. CDR3 bases: TGCGCCAGCAGTGAGACTAGCGGGAGCCTAGCCAGGGGTGGGGAGACCCAGTACTTC. Translation: CASSETSGSLARGGETQYF.